A single TCR beta chain is shown here with its context. In the source study's methods: The assay estimated nucleated cells by amplifying reference gene primers. This table comes from immunoSEQ multiplex PCR, and its TCRdb copy is limited to in-frame clones, with some not included. V and J calls and clone size are copied from that table; D and trimming were computed from the DNA. The top ten clones hold 6.5% to 8.5% of a sample with 150,000 to 200,000 clones, about 80% of them seen once. Germline V CDR1 and CDR2: SGHNT, YYREEE (reference sequence). Trimming cost V 5 bases and J 4 bases; bases outside gene matches: 14. The CDR3 has 17 amino acids. This sample was included in a study of blood T cell repertoires in COVID-19. Across the whole study: Collection of acute and convalescent COVID-19 samples took place in the United States, Italy and Spain.

V usage is TRBV5-4 and J usage is TRBJ2-5, with TRBD2 matching 10 bases. The sequenced sample was peripheral blood. The TCR was taken from a human donor with acute or convalescent COVID-19. The donor label of this sample is uncertain. The CDR3 is CASSSPGLAASLETQYF. The CDR3 DNA is TGTGCCAGCAGTTCCCCAGGACTAGCGGCAAGTCTAGAGACCCAGTACTTC.